The T cell receptor beta chain under discussion was sequenced for a study of OX40 agonist ivuxolimab in advanced cancers. The assay was immunoSEQ multiplex PCR, and TCRdb's table has in-frame clones only and misses some. The repertoire has roughly 40,000 clones, 82% of them found once; the top ten carry less than 30%. CDR1 is MGHDK and CDR2 is SYGVNS in the germline V gene. V shed 2 bases and J shed 4 bases, with 6 bases lying between them. The CDR3 spans 13 residues. The V call is TRBV25-1, the J call TRBJ1-5; the D is unclear. This specimen was CD4+ or CD8+ T cells sorted from blood, taken in a trial of the OX40 agonist ivuxolimab. The sequence came from an adult with an advanced solid tumor such as melanoma, head and neck, liver or kidney cancer. The CDR3 DNA sequence: TGTGCCAGCAGTGAACCGGGAAATCAGCCCCAGCATTTT. This gives the protein CASSEPGNQPQHF.